This T cell receptor beta chain derives from a study of breast tumors, draining lymph nodes, adjacent tissues. The study's findings and limits: Tumor TCR diversity was below lymph nodes but above nontumor tissue. Compared with basal-like, luminal-like tumors shared significantly more repertoire with nontumor tissue.

TCRdb reprocessed the multiplex PCR reads via MiXCR and lists one record per CDR3 protein. Here the sample spans around 140,000 distinct CDR3 sequences, 20% to 25% being singletons. Axillary draining lymph nodes of breast cancer patients supplied the node samples. Note on this clonotype: The antigen is unknown.

The CDR3 contains 14 residues. Germline lookup yields CDR1 SEHNR and CDR2 FQNEAQ (reference sequence). V trimming: 6 bases; J trimming: 3 bases; junction bases outside the gene matches: 5. This receptor was taken from a female donor with breast cancer. Some clones in this sample may be carry-over from other donors' samples. The gene calls are TRBV7-9 and TRBJ2-5; 9 bases align to TRBD1. Sequencing used axillary lymph node tissue. CDR3 bases: TGTGCCAGCAGTCCAGGGACAGGGAAAGAGACCCAGTACTTC. Translated: CASSPGTGKETQYF.